This T cell receptor beta chain emerged from a study of T cells after posttransplantation cyclophosphamide. General study points: Skin or GI-infiltrating T cells shared few TRB sequences with blood.

Cells defined as naive were viable CD3+CD4+ or CD3+CD8+ and CCR7+CD45RA+CD45RO-CD95-CD27+CD28+. This table comes from immunoSEQ multiplex PCR, and its TCRdb copy is limited to in-frame clones, with some not included. The sample records 34,000 or so clones, around 90% being singletons. The CDR3 extends over 13 amino acids. Looked up from germline, CDR1 is SEHNR and CDR2 is FQNEAQ (reference sequence). V lost 2 bases, J lost 3 bases, and 7 bases lay in between. This clone was observed a handful of times. Its specificity is not known. This clonotype originated in a man aged 25 to 45 in good health and a related stem cell transplant donor. The material sequenced was naive CD4+ T cells sorted from blood. J is TRBJ1-1 and V is TRBV7-9; D ambiguous. Here the CDR3 DNA reads TGTGCCAGCAGCTTATCGGTGGACACTGAAGCTTTCTTT. Its translation is CASSLSVDTEAFF.